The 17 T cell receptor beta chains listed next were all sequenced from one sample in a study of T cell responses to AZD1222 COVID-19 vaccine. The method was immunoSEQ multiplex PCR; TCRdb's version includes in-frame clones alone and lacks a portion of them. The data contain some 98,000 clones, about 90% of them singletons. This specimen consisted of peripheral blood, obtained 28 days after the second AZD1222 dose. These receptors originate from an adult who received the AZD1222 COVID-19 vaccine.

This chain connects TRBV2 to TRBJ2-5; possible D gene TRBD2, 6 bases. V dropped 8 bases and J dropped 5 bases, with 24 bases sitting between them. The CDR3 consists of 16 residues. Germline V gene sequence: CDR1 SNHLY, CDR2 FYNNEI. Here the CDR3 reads CASGRDGTASLETQYF. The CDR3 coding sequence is TGTGCCAGCGGGCGCGACGGGACTGCGTCGTTGGAGACCCAGTACTTC.

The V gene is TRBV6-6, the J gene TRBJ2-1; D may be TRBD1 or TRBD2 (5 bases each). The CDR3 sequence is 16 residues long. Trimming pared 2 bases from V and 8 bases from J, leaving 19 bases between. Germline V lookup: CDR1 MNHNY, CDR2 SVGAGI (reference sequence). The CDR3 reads CASSYGTGTQGHEQFF. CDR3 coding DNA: TGTGCCAGCAGTTACGGGACGGGAACTCAAGGTCATGAGCAGTTCTTC.

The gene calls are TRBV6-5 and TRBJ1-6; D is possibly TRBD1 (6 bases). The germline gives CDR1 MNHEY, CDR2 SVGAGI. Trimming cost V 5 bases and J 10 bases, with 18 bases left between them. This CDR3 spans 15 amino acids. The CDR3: CASSPETTRGSPLHF. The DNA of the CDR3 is TGTGCCAGCAGTCCAGAAACAACCAGGGGATCACCCCTCCACTTT.

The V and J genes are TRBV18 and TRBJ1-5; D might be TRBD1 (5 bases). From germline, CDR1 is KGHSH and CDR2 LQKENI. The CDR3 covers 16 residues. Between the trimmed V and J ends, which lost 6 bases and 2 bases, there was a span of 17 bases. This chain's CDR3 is CASSHQKGHGNQPQHF. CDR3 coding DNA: TGTGCCAGCTCTCACCAAAAGGGGCACGGCAATCAGCCCCAGCATTTT.

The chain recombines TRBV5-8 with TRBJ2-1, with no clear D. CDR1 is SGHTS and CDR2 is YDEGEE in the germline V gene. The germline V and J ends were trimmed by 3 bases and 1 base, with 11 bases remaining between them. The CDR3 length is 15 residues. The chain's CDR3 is CASSSRTGSYNEQFF. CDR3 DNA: TGTGCCAGCAGCTCAAGGACGGGTTCCTACAATGAGCAGTTCTTC.

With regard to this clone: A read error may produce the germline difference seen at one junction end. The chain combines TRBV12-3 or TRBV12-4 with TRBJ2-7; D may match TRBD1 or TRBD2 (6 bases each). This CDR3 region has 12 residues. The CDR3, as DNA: TGTGCCAGCAGTATAAAGGACAGTGGGGGGAGTTTC. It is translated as CASSIKDSGGSF.

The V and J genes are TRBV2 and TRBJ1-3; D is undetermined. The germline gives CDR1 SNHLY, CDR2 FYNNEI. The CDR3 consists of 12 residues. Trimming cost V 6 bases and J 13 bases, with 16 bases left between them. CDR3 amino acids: CASSLAVHSIYF. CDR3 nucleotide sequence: TGTGCCAGCAGCCTGGCAGTCCACTCGATATATTTT.

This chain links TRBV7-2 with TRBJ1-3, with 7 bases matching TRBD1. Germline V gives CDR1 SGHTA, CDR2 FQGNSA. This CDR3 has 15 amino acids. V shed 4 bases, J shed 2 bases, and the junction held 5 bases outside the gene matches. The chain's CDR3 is CASSSRTGTGNTIYF. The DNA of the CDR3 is TGTGCCAGCAGCTCACGGACAGGAACTGGAAACACCATATATTTT.

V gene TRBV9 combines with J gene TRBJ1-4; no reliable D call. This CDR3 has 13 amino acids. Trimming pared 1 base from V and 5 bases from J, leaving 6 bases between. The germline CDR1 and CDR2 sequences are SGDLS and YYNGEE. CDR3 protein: CASSVTGNEKLFF. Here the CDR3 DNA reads TGTGCCAGCAGCGTAACGGGGAATGAAAAACTGTTTTTT.

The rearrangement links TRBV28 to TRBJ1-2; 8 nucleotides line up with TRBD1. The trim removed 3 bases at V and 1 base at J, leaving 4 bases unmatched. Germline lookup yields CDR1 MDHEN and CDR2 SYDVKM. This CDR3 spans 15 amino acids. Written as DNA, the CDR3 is TGTGCCAGCAGTTTGGCAGGGGGCCTTAACTATGGCTACACCTTC. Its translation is CASSLAGGLNYGYTF.

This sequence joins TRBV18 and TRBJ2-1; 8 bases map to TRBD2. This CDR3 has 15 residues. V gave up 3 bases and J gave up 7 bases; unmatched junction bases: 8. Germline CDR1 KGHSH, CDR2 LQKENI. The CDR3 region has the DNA TGTGCCAGCTCACCGGCTAGCGGGTCCCTAAATGAGCAGTTCTTC. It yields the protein CASSPASGSLNEQFF.

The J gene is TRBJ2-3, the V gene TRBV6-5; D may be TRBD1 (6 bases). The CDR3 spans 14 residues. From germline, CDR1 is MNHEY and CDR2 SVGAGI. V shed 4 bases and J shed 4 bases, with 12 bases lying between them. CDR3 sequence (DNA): TGTGCCAGCAGTTTCGCAAAGGGGGCAGATACGCAGTATTTT. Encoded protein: CASSFAKGADTQYF.

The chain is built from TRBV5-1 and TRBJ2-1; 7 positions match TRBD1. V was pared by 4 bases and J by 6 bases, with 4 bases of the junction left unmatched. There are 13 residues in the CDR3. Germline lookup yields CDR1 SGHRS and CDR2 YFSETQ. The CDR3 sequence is CASSPGQLNEQFF. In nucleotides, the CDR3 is TGCGCCAGCAGCCCGGGACAGCTCAATGAGCAGTTCTTC.

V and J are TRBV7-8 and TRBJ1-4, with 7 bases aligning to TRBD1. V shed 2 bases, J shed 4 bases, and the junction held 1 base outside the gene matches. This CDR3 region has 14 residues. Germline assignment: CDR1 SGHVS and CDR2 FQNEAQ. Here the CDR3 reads CASSLRDSNEKLFF. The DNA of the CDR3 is TGTGCCAGCAGCTTAAGGGACAGTAATGAAAAACTGTTTTTT.

CDR3 coding DNA: TGTGCCAGCAGTGTTTCTAATGAAAAACTGTTTTTT. As protein: CASSVSNEKLFF. This sequence joins TRBV2 and TRBJ1-4; D is unresolved. Germline CDR1 reads SNHLY; CDR2 reads FYNNEI. The CDR3 length is 12 residues. V was cut by 4 bases and J by 3 bases, with 3 bases left in between.

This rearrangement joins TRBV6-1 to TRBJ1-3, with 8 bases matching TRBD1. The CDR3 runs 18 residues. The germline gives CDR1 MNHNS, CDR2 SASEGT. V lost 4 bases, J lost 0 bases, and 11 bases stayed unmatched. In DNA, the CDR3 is TGTGCCAGCAGTGTTAATCATCAGGGGGCCATCTCTGGAAACACCATATATTTT. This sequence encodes CASSVNHQGAISGNTIYF.

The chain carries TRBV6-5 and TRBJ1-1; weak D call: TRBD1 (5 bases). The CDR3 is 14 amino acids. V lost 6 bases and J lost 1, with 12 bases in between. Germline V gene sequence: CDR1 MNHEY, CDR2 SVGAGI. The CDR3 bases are TGTGCCAGCAGCCCCTTGAGGGGGAACACTGAAGCTTTCTTT. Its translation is CASSPLRGNTEAFF.